These T cell receptor beta chains were read from a single sample in a study of T-cell reconstitution after alpha-beta-depleted transplantation in children. Using its own MiXCR run on the PCR reads, TCRdb lists one record per CDR3 protein. This sample has almost 250,000 distinct CDR3 sequences, with more than 20% found just once. Material: PBMCs, obtained before TCRalphabeta/CD19-depleted stem cell transplant. The receptors come from a girl aged 2-10 years with Fanconi anemia, due to receive a stem cell transplant. Both conserved end residues are trimmed from each CDR3. Rows give clone size only sometimes, using once, few, many, or a class for an expanded clone.

v_call	j_call	clone_size	cdr3_aa
TRBV7-2	TRBJ2-7	NA	ASRAGGAYEQY
TRBV10-3	TRBJ2-3	NA	AISGKTGTDTQY
TRBV11-2	TRBJ2-1	many	ASSFLREINEQF
TRBV20-1	TRBJ2-1	NA	SARDLGSVVVTNEQF
TRBV4-2	TRBJ2-1	many	ASSLPGRPAHEQF
TRBV29-1	TRBJ2-7	few	SVLEVGSAYEQY
TRBV18	TRBJ2-7	few	ASSPTTGGSYEQY
TRBV27	TRBJ2-7	many	ASSLFGTQY
TRBV6-2/TRBV6-3	TRBJ2-6	NA	ASSYWGSNAGANVLT
TRBV20-1	TRBJ2-1	NA	SAPEFRRGGYNEQF
TRBV5-1	TRBJ2-1	NA	ASRAGGPNEQF
TRBV5-1	TRBJ2-7	many	ASRAPLMDEQY
TRBV29-1	TRBJ1-1	few	SVNDRRATRAF
TRBV5-5	TRBJ2-5	NA	ASSLGTRLY
TRBV7-6	TRBJ2-3	few	ASSFGTGGDDTQY
TRBV2	TRBJ2-1	NA	ASSENEFNEQF
TRBV10-3	TRBJ2-3	many	AIRGTSGSPDTQY
TRBV7-3	TRBJ2-7	NA	ASSLSVAGEQY
TRBV25-1	TRBJ1-4	many	ASGGPVGEKLF
TRBV12-3/TRBV12-4	TRBJ1-2	NA	ASSPPDVYEDYGYT
TRBV28	TRBJ2-5	few	ASSPTLAGGKETQY
TRBV10-3	TRBJ2-7	few	AISPGPRVSYEQY
TRBV6-5	TRBJ2-1	NA	ASSYTVTSGRWDEQF
TRBV12-3/TRBV12-4	TRBJ2-1	many	ASSLGWYEQF
TRBV4-1	TRBJ2-5	NA	ASSQARWETQY
TRBV5-5	TRBJ2-1	many	ASSGTGVLYNEQF
TRBV7-2	TRBJ2-1	many	ASSLAPIPGYNEQF
TRBV29-1	TRBJ2-1	many	SVRTSGGGEQF
TRBV29-1	TRBJ2-4	many	SVEGRWGYSNIQY
TRBV5-1	TRBJ1-1	NA	ASSSFSGDYAGNTEAF
TRBV29-1	TRBJ2-7	NA	SAGGGTGVYEQY
TRBV27	TRBJ1-1	many	ASTRQGSMNTEAF
TRBV20-1	TRBJ2-3	few	SARISTDTQY
TRBV12-3/TRBV12-4	TRBJ2-5	many	ASTNLPEETQY
TRBV7-2	TRBJ1-1	few	ASRLYGEGRTEAF
TRBV28	TRBJ2-1	NA	ASSLGASGGVLRYNEQF
TRBV4-2	TRBJ2-7	many	ASSQGRFYEQY
TRBV29-1	TRBJ2-1	many	SVEGVGSGPLSYNEQF
TRBV5-1	TRBJ2-3	NA	ASSLEGLEEGGTDTQY
TRBV6-1	TRBJ1-1	NA	ASRPRPTADKAF
TRBV28	TRBJ2-1	few	ASSPISGQGINEQF
TRBV6-5	TRBJ1-1	NA	ASSLFSGHLNTEAF
TRBV6-1	TRBJ1-1	NA	ASTRNPRQGSRTEAF
TRBV6-1	TRBJ1-2	NA	ASSSNSDRVGYT
TRBV28	TRBJ2-7	many	ASSFHLQGVTYEQY
TRBV10-2	TRBJ2-7	NA	ASSESRTGVYEQY
TRBV20-1	TRBJ2-5	NA	SARDRNFQETQY
TRBV28	TRBJ2-7	few	ASSVLPGGYEQY
TRBV20-1	TRBJ2-2	NA	SAELAITNTGELF
TRBV20-1	TRBJ2-7	NA	SATGLADDYYEQY
TRBV29-1	TRBJ2-5	few	SVEYRGAEQETQY
TRBV5-1	TRBJ2-7	NA	ASSLDDRIYEQY
TRBV20-1	TRBJ2-6	NA	SAERSGANVLT
TRBV6-5	TRBJ2-1	NA	ASSYFPQLAGRSHNEQF
TRBV7-2	TRBJ1-4	many	ASSRDSYNEKLF
TRBV20-1	TRBJ2-2	NA	SARRAGSGRLSTGELF